This T cell receptor (beta chain) appears in the sequencing data of a study of long-term antiretroviral therapy in people with HIV. Each donor had at least one pre-ART and at least two post-ART PBMC samples. Before they underwent DNA extraction, samples held roughly 0.95-11 million cryopreserved PBMC. The immunoSEQ assay was v3.0, run at survey level. Only in-frame clones appear in the TCRdb table, and some are missing; sequencing was by immunoSEQ multiplex PCR. The table shows 15,000 to 20,000 clones, with 91% occurring only once. Germline V lookup: CDR1 MNHNS, CDR2 SASEGT. Unmatched junction bases numbered 6, after V lost 6 bases and J lost 2 bases. The CDR3 has 14 amino acids.

This rearrangement joins TRBV6-1 to TRBJ2-5, with 7 bases aligning to TRBD1. The source of this sequence is a man in his 60s with HIV. The input for sequencing was unsorted PBMCs, taken 0.3 years after starting antiretroviral therapy. The CDR3 region is CASSPTGLQETQYF. In DNA form, the CDR3 reads TGTGCCAGCAGCCCGACAGGGCTACAAGAGACCCAGTACTTC.